A selection of T cell receptor beta chains follows, all from one sample in a study of blood T cell repertoires in COVID-19. The data were produced by immunoSEQ multiplex PCR, yet TCRdb's version contains in-frame clones alone and is incomplete. The top ten hold around 0.97% of the sample, which has fewer than 250,000 clones, around 84% seen once. The sequenced material came from peripheral blood. The receptors were gathered from a man between 35 and 55 years old with acute or convalescent COVID-19. CDR3s include the opening cysteine and the closing phenylalanine or tryptophan. Fields, in order: V gene, CDR3 length, J gene, clone size, CDR3 protein. Only some rows state a clone size, as once, few, many or a class for expanded clones.

TRBV7-2,14,TRBJ1-5,NA,CASSVRDVNQPQHF
TRBV18,11,TRBJ1-1,NA,CASSPSKEAFF
TRBV2,14,TRBJ1-2,once,CATGAGSILYGYTF
TRBV28,14,TRBJ1-4,NA,CATNEWGDNEKLFF
TRBV18,15,TRBJ1-4,NA,CASSPGGTANEKLFF
TRBV30,14,TRBJ1-5,NA,CAWSVPRGGQPQHF
TRBV2,15,TRBJ2-1,NA,CASSEGTPGLNEQFF
TRBV13,15,TRBJ2-3,NA,CASSLRQGAADTQYF
TRBV6-5,15,TRBJ1-3,NA,CASSKREASGNTIYF
TRBV6-2/TRBV6-3,14,TRBJ1-5,once,CASSRTNQDQPQHF
TRBV3-1/TRBV3-2,16,TRBJ2-7,NA,CASSPTLAGSLYEQYF
TRBV9,17,TRBJ2-5,NA,CASSDSGLNPRGETQYF
TRBV9,15,TRBJ1-6,NA,CASSAGLQSESPLHF
TRBV3-1/TRBV3-2,16,TRBJ2-5,NA,CASSQGDGGFQETQYF
TRBV5-1,17,TRBJ1-3,NA,CASSLAGDRGYGNTIYF
TRBV6-5,14,TRBJ1-1,NA,CASSSQPDLTEAFF
TRBV7-2,16,TRBJ1-6,once,CASRKTGAEYNSPLHF
TRBV7-2,16,TRBJ1-3,NA,CASSPGGQGARNTIYF
TRBV5-4,14,TRBJ2-1,NA,CASSSSAFMNEQFF
TRBV6-4,19,TRBJ2-3,NA,CASSRITSGGAEWTDTQYF
TRBV4-1,18,TRBJ1-2,few,CASSQDAAGTGEKNGYTF
TRBV3-1/TRBV3-2,16,TRBJ2-1,NA,CASSHLISGGGNEQFF
TRBV28,14,TRBJ2-1,NA,CASSPPGSYNEQFF
TRBV7-2,13,TRBJ1-5,NA,CASSSQGGQPQHF
TRBV7-8,15,TRBJ1-2,NA,CASTIRGRQPGGYTF
TRBV21-1,18,TRBJ1-2,NA,CASSKEINPQIDNYGYTF
TRBV5-1,15,TRBJ1-3,NA,CASSLSGGYENTIYF
TRBV7-2,14,TRBJ1-2,NA,CASSPMTINRGYTF
TRBV3-1/TRBV3-2,14,TRBJ2-7,NA,CASSQAYRAEEQYF
TRBV6-5,14,TRBJ1-1,NA,CASSYSRKGAEAFF
TRBV14,15,TRBJ2-1,NA,CASSQDRVGQNEQFF
TRBV21-1,9,TRBJ1-2,NA,CATTGGYTF